This entry describes one TCR beta chain. Its recognized antigen is unknown. Base qualities are not at hand, and no much larger clone is one base apart. The entry originates in a study of vaccination and CD4 T cells after COVID-19 (dated by TCRdb to 2022 to 2024). Background on the whole study: The convalescent cohort included six males and four females, with two Hispanic individuals, seven Caucasians, two Asians and one multiracial person. Each participant got two doses of either the Pfizer-BioNTech BNT162b2 vaccine (n=8) or the Moderna mRNA-1273 vaccine (n=2). Post-COVID blood samples from convalescent patients were collected a median of approximately 93 days after diagnosis, with a range of roughly 35 to 170 days. The time from the second vaccine dose to post-vaccine blood sampling had a median of roughly 72 days and ranged from roughly 13 to 241 days. The cultures were stimulated with overlapping spike peptide pools from SARS-CoV-2 and from the common cold coronaviruses HCoV-NL63, HCoV-OC43 and HCoV-229E. In control cultures, a CEFX viral epitope pool was used as positive control, an HIV-1 Nef peptide pool was used as negative control, or no peptide was added. The spike-specific CD4+ TCR repertoire was compared before and after mRNA vaccination in 10 to 11 COVID-19 convalescent patients and a few infection-naive healthy vaccine recipients. At the TCR clonotype level, an earlier paper using these donors assessed memory CD4+ T cell crossreactivity between SARS-CoV-2 and common cold coronavirus spike proteins.

According to the study, the label for this sample's treatment or condition signals: roughly 11-day PBMC culture with coronavirus spike peptide pools or control peptides (ViraFEST assay). CD4+ T cells from unexposed donors were collected before the COVID-19 pandemic (2011-2018). The ViraFEST assay, used in the study, expanded antigen-specific T cells with peptide pools and then identified the expanded clonotypes through TCR sequencing. Each well held 2 million or so PBMCs cultured in IMDM containing around 5.1% human AB serum and about 10 IU/ml IL-2, with around 9.2 ug/ml peptide pools added. On days 3 and 7, half of the culture medium was replaced with fresh IL-2-containing medium. After 10 days of culture, CD4+ T cells were isolated by negative selection using the EasySep CD4+ T cell isolation kit. As cell numbers permitted, CD4+ T cells from unexposed donors were tested for reactivity to SARS-CoV-2 S and N and to four common cold coronavirus spike pools. Ficoll-Paque Plus gradient centrifugation was used to isolate PBMCs from whole blood, and the isolated PBMCs were then either used fresh or cryopreserved at -140C. Triplicate wells were generally used for each culture condition. Leukapheresis product for the unexposed donors was purchased commercially.

Findings and caveats that apply to the study as a whole: The median count of SARS-CoV-2-reactive clonotypes went up from 21 after infection to 38 after vaccination, although the change was not significant. The number of convalescent patients in the study was relatively small, and the study did not examine early timepoints following natural infection. In convalescent patients, a median approximately 83% of post-vaccine SARS-CoV-2-reactive clones were detected only after vaccination, suggesting vaccine-specific priming. Of the vaccine-specific clones in convalescent patients, 304 of 307, or nearly all, reacted only to SARS-CoV-2 spike and did not cross-react with common cold coronaviruses.

The library was built by means of PCR. DNA from cultured CD4+ T cells was subjected to TCR sequencing with the Oncomine TCR Beta short-read assay at the Johns Hopkins FTIC core. The QIAamp micro DNA kit was used to extract genomic DNA from the cultured CD4+ T cells. The Oncomine TCR Beta libraries from cultured CD4+ T cells were pooled using unique dual indexes and then sequenced on an Illumina iSeq 100. Processing in the source paper ran as follows. Non-productive sequences were removed, and CDR3s not starting with C, not ending with F or W, or shorter than 7 amino acids were discarded. Antigen-specific clonotypes were identified using the MANAFEST web application through comparison of peptide-stimulated wells with reference and other culture wells. Positive clones required FDR below 0.05, an odds ratio above 5, and productive frequency above 0.1% in at least two of three replicate wells. A clonotype was classed as cross-reactive if the clonotype showed significant expansion both in SARS-CoV-2 spike wells and in at least one common cold coronavirus spike condition. Levenshtein distances (stringdist) and unrooted phylogenetic trees (ape) in R version 3.6.1 were used to assess CDR3 homology. TCRdb handled the public reads itself, with Q25 trimming in fastp and clone calling in MiXCR, and kept productive beta chains. For every CDR3 protein sequence, its rows merge into one entry that carries the most common genes and DNA. TCRdb's processing, not the authors' own work, is the source of the V and J calls. The sample table contains more than 6,500 distinct CDR3 sequences; only one count was recorded for approximately 37% of them. The top ten constitute 29% of the sample.

The sample consisted of CD4+ T cells from blood, cultured in vitro. This sequence originates from a human donor in good health.

The CDR3 here reads CSAKQGLGEQYF. The DNA sequence is as follows: TGCAGTGCTAAACAGGGTTTAGGTGAGCAGTACTTC. The V gene is TRBV20-1 and the J gene is TRBJ2-7; possibly the D gene is TRBD1, per 6 matching bases. Counted from cysteine to phenylalanine, this CDR3 has 12 amino acids. Only the CDR3 DNA is retained, 36 bases long and in frame from the first base. Reading the germline V gene (reference sequence) gives CDR1 DFQATT and CDR2 SNEGSKA. V is pared back by 4 bases and J by 7 bases, with 14 bases lying between the germline termini.